The rows below give T cell receptor beta chains drawn from one sample of a study of blood T cell repertoires in COVID-19. The protocol was immunoSEQ multiplex PCR, while the TCRdb copy is restricted to in-frame clones and leaves out a portion. Seen here are about 140,000 clones, around 86% observed once, and the top ten hold about 11%. The sample comprised PBMCs or T cells enriched from blood (not recorded which). These receptors all stem from a man between 60 and 75 years old who had recovered from COVID-19. Both conserved end residues are part of each CDR3. The D gene is left open where the match is weak. A clone size is listed for some rows: how often the clone was seen (once, few, many), or a class if it is expanded.

abundance	d_gene	v_gene	j_gene	CDR3aa	CDR3nt
-	TRBD1	TRBV7-9	TRBJ2-7	CASSLVPGGSYEQYF	TGTGCCAGCAGCTTAGTTCCAGGGGGCTCCTACGAGCAGTACTTC
-	TRBD1	TRBV18	TRBJ1-2	CASHRQGSAGYTF	TGTGCCAGCCATCGACAGGGTTCGGCTGGCTACACCTTC
-	-	TRBV2	TRBJ1-4	CASIREGAEKLFF	TGTGCCAGCATCCGGGAGGGAGCTGAAAAACTGTTTTTT
-	-	TRBV18	TRBJ1-3	CASSARVQPGNTIYF	TGTGCCAGCTCAGCCCGGGTCCAGCCTGGAAACACCATATATTTT
-	TRBD2	TRBV29-1	TRBJ2-3	CSVEGVAGYSTDTQYF	TGCAGCGTTGAGGGGGTAGCGGGGTATAGCACAGATACGCAGTATTTT
-	TRBD2	TRBV6-6	TRBJ2-1	CASKRGLAGDNEQFF	TGTGCCAGCAAGCGAGGACTAGCGGGAGACAATGAGCAGTTCTTC
-	-	TRBV30	TRBJ2-3	CAWRSYTDTQYF	TGTGCCTGGAGATCTTACACAGATACGCAGTATTTT
once	-	TRBV6-1	TRBJ1-1	CASSEYGRAGHTEAFF	TGTGCCAGCAGTGAATACGGGAGGGCCGGCCACACTGAAGCTTTCTTT
-	TRBD1	TRBV11-3	TRBJ1-5	CASSRRDREYQPQHF	TGTGCCAGCAGCCGCCGGGACAGAGAGTATCAGCCCCAGCATTTT
-	-	TRBV12-3/TRBV12-4	TRBJ2-5	CASSLVAEETQYF	TGTGCCAGCAGTTTAGTTGCGGAAGAGACCCAGTACTTC